The rows below give T cell receptor beta chains drawn from one sample of a study of cytomegalovirus exposure and HLA in healthy donors. Assay: immunoSEQ multiplex PCR; the TCRdb copy retains only in-frame clones and omits some. The table lists under 200,000 clones, roughly 82% of them singletons. What was sequenced was PBMCs. These receptors were taken from a girl aged 5 to 17 in good health and CMV-seropositive. CDR3s leave out the opening cysteine and the closing phenylalanine or tryptophan.

TRBJ1-1 | TRBV5-1 | 14 | ASSITGGRGDTEAF
TRBJ1-4 | TRBV4-1 | 14 | ASSQVLGQGVKKLF
TRBJ2-7 | TRBV30 | 13 | AWRRTGSSSYEQY
TRBJ2-2 | TRBV30 | 10 | AWSSGTGELF
TRBJ2-5 | TRBV7-3 | 11 | TSSRDYQETQY
TRBJ1-1 | TRBV4-2 | 14 | ASANRDRAMNTEAF
TRBJ2-2 | TRBV4-1 | 13 | ASSQESRDTGELF
TRBJ1-1 | TRBV16 | 14 | ASSQVTGGGLAEAF
TRBJ2-3 | TRBV7-9 | 13 | ASSFLTGSPDTQY
TRBJ2-7 | TRBV19 | 11 | ASPHEAVYEQY
TRBJ2-1 | TRBV15 | 15 | ATSRDRRQGAHNEQF
TRBJ2-1 | TRBV7-3 | 16 | ASSLSSPSGLADNEQF
TRBJ2-3 | TRBV5-1 | 11 | ASSLAPRDTQY
TRBJ1-4 | TRBV27 | 11 | ATKTGTNEKLF
TRBJ2-1 | TRBV5-8 | 10 | ASSSGYNEQF
TRBJ2-3 | TRBV5-4 | 13 | ASSLTSSSTDTQY
TRBJ1-3 | TRBV19 | 13 | ASSPGQGVRNTIY
TRBJ2-7 | TRBV7-9 | 16 | SSSLKGGNLKVSYEQY
TRBJ2-3 | TRBV5-1 | 14 | ASSLALAGITDTQY
TRBJ1-1 | TRBV5-6 | 13 | ASIRRGVWNTEAF
TRBJ2-5 | TRBV6-5 | 11 | ASSLRVGETQY
TRBJ2-5 | TRBV4-1 | 13 | ASSALGRAGETQY
TRBJ1-2 | TRBV27 | 11 | ASSLIGSYGYT
TRBJ2-6 | TRBV19 | 15 | ASSMSGGASGANVLT
TRBJ2-7 | TRBV28 | 13 | ASSVTSGSFYEQY
TRBJ1-2 | TRBV5-1 | 11 | ASQQGGNYGYT
TRBJ2-5 | TRBV18 | 12 | ASSPRSGKETQY
TRBJ2-7 | TRBV27 | 12 | ASSSTGPSGEQY
TRBJ2-7 | TRBV19 | 16 | ASRSGHTLSGYSYEQY
TRBJ1-1 | TRBV29-1 | 10 | SVTQGAGEAF
TRBJ2-1 | TRBV7-3 | 12 | ASSLLAGDNEQF
TRBJ1-1 | TRBV27 | 12 | ASSSIGGNTEAF
TRBJ1-6 | TRBV30 | 11 | AWSGGANSPLH
TRBJ2-1 | TRBV15 | 14 | ATSSVSGLVGNEQF
TRBJ1-1 | TRBV18 | 12 | ASSRGGEYTEAF
TRBJ2-2 | TRBV5-4 | 11 | ATSGGYTGELF
TRBJ2-1 | TRBV5-1 | 11 | ASSFGAHNEQF
TRBJ2-2 | TRBV2 | 14 | ASSGPGLAITGELF
TRBJ2-7 | TRBV30 | 12 | AWNLGGFGDEQY
TRBJ1-5 | TRBV12-2 | 13 | ASRRTGDIWQPQH
TRBJ1-4 | TRBV21-1 | 13 | ASSKNTGTNEKLF
TRBJ2-7 | TRBV13 | 10 | ASSSSGYEQY